Below, 21 T cell receptor beta chains from the same sample are listed, as sequenced in a study of T cell responses to AZD1222 COVID-19 vaccine. Data came from immunoSEQ multiplex PCR; TCRdb stores just in-frame clones and leaves some out. The sample carries fewer than 110,000 clones, about 92% recorded once. Material: peripheral blood, obtained 28 days after the second AZD1222 dose. These receptors all stem from an adult who received the AZD1222 COVID-19 vaccine.

The V gene is TRBV10-3, the J gene TRBJ1-1, with D possibly TRBD1 on 5 matching bases. The CDR3 sequence is 13 residues long. With 4 bases removed from V and 7 bases from J, the gap between germline ends came to 13 bases. Germline lookup yields CDR1 ENHRY and CDR2 SYGVKD. CDR3 DNA: TGTGCCATCAGTGCCGGGACTACGAGTGAAGCTTTCTTT. Protein sequence: CAISAGTTSEAFF.

This clone appeared a single time. This sequence joins TRBV28 and TRBJ1-1; D is undetermined. Germline values: CDR1 MDHEN, CDR2 SYDVKM. This CDR3 is built from 15 residues. V dropped 7 bases and J dropped 3 bases, with 18 bases sitting between them. For the CDR3, the DNA is TGTGCCAGCAATCCATTTAGGGTTAGTCACACTGAAGCTTTCTTT. Its protein is CASNPFRVSHTEAFF.

The rearrangement joins TRBV30 to TRBJ1-5; 7 bases line up with TRBD1. This CDR3 has 13 amino acids. Germline CDR1 and CDR2: GTSNPN and SVGIG (reference sequence). V dropped 7 bases and J dropped 7; count of bases not matched to a gene: 10. Written as DNA, the CDR3 is TGTGCCTCCGACAGGGCTGAGGGACAGCCCCAGCATTTT. Translation gives CASDRAEGQPQHF.

The genes are TRBV5-1 and TRBJ2-7; D possibly corresponds to TRBD2 (6 bases). The CDR3 has 14 amino acids. Between the trimmed V and J ends, which lost 0 bases and 2 bases, there was a span of 9 bases. Germline V gives CDR1 SGHRS, CDR2 YFSETQ. In DNA form, the CDR3 reads TGCGCCAGCAGCTTGGGCCGGGAGACCTACGAGCAGTACTTC. Translated: CASSLGRETYEQYF.

V usage is TRBV28 and J usage is TRBJ1-5; D is undetermined. Germline-derived CDR1 and CDR2 are MDHEN and SYDVKM. CDR3 length equals 15 residues. V was pared by 2 bases and J by 5 bases, with 13 bases between. The CDR3 DNA reads TGTGCCAGCAGTTTAAGGAGAAGAGGGCATCAGCCCCAGCATTTT. Protein product: CASSLRRRGHQPQHF. Based on the CDR3 plus reference TRBV28 and TRBJ1-5, the full variable domain is DVKVTQSSRYLVKRTGEKVFLECVQDMDHENMFWYRQDPGLGLRLIYFSYDVKMKEKGDIPEGYSVSREKKERFSLILESASTNQTSMYLCASSLRRRGHQPQHFGDGTRLSIL.

The chain combines TRBV7-8 with TRBJ1-1; 7 bases line up with TRBD1. V was pared by 5 bases and J by 4 bases, with 10 bases of the junction left unmatched. CDR1 and CDR2 (germline): SGHVS, FQNEAQ. The CDR3 is 15 residues long. The CDR3 reads CASSRGTERITEAFF. CDR3 DNA: TGTGCCAGCAGCAGAGGGACAGAGAGGATCACTGAAGCTTTCTTT.

V is TRBV7-3 and J is TRBJ2-7, with 7 nucleotides matching TRBD1. V shed 5 bases, J shed 7 bases, and the junction held 8 bases outside the gene matches. In germline, CDR1 is SGHTA, CDR2 FQGTGA. This CDR3 contains 13 residues. The CDR3 reads CASSPGQGDEQYF. As DNA, the CDR3 is TGTGCCAGCAGCCCCGGCCAGGGGGATGAGCAGTACTTC. The whole variable domain, remainder taken from reference TRBV7-3 and TRBJ2-7, is GAGVSQTPSNKVTEKGKYVELRCDPISGHTALYWYRQSLGQGPEFLIYFQGTGAADDSGLPNDRFFAVRPEGSVSTLKIQRTERGDSAVYLCASSPGQGDEQYFGPGTRLTVT.

The V gene is TRBV7-9, the J gene TRBJ2-2, with TRBD2 as a possible D gene (5 bases). The CDR3 extends over 18 amino acids. Germline V gene sequence: CDR1 SEHNR, CDR2 FQNEAQ (reference sequence). Trimming stripped 7 bases from V and 5 bases from J, with 26 bases between. CDR3 in DNA: TGTGCCAGCACCACCCAAGAGAGGGTAGTGACATTGACCGGGGAGCTGTTTTTT. Its protein is CASTTQERVVTLTGELFF. The full variable domain, with the rest looked up from reference TRBV7-9 and TRBJ2-2, is DTGVSQNPRHKITKRGQNVTFRCDPISEHNRLYWYRQTLGQGPEFLTYFQNEAQLEKSRLLSDRFSAERPKGSFSTLEIQRTEQGDSAMYLCASTTQERVVTLTGELFFGEGSRLTVL.

V usage is TRBV12-3 or TRBV12-4 and J usage is TRBJ1-1; maybe TRBD1 (6 bases). CDR3 length: 12 amino acids. V shed 5 bases and J shed 7 bases, with 11 bases lying between them. DNA for the CDR3: TGTGCCAGCAGTCCAGGGGAGGTTGAAGCTTTCTTT. This sequence encodes CASSPGEVEAFF.

This clone appeared once. Written as DNA, the CDR3 is TGTGCCAGCTCTCGGAACTCGTCCTACGAGCAGTACTTC. Translation gives CASSRNSSYEQYF. The rearrangement joins TRBV18 to TRBJ2-7, with unresolved D. V lost 6 bases, J lost 1 base, and 10 bases lay in between. Germline CDR1 and CDR2: KGHSH and LQKENI. CDR3 length equals 13 residues.

The chain combines TRBV19 with TRBJ2-7; D tentatively reads TRBD1 or TRBD2 (5 bases each). In germline, CDR1 is LNHDA, CDR2 SQIVND (reference sequence). Trimming pared 4 bases from V and 6 bases from J, leaving 7 bases between. The CDR3 totals 11 residues. The CDR3 region has the DNA TGTGCCAGTAGTAGGGGGAGCGAGCAGTACTTC. It specifies CASSRGSEQYF.

The CDR3 DNA reads as TGTGCCAGCAGTTCCGATAGCGGGGATACCTACGAGCAGTACTTC. This encodes CASSSDSGDTYEQYF. The rearrangement uses TRBV7-9 and TRBJ2-7, with TRBD2 matching 8 bases. The germline gives CDR1 SEHNR, CDR2 FQNEAQ (reference sequence). CDR3 length equals 15 residues. Trimming cost V 6 bases and J 2 bases; bases outside gene matches: 9.

The rearrangement uses TRBV19 and TRBJ2-7; no reliable D call. Germline CDR1 is LNHDA and CDR2 is SQIVND (reference sequence). Trimming pared 4 bases from V and 4 bases from J, leaving 11 bases between. The CDR3 has 13 amino acids. The CDR3 DNA is TGTGCCAGTAGTACTCAGGCCGAATACGAGCAGTACTTC. Its translation is CASSTQAEYEQYF.

A note on this clone: This sample includes further DNA sequences coding for the same CDR3. This chain uses TRBV25-1 with TRBJ1-2, with D unclear. Germline CDR1 MGHDK, CDR2 SYGVNS. The CDR3 contains 14 residues. Trimming removed 1 base at V and 0 bases at J, with 6 bases between. CDR3 nucleotides: TGTGCCAGCAGTGAATTTGGAGCTAACTATGGCTACACCTTC. It translates to CASSEFGANYGYTF.

This chain uses TRBV7-8 with TRBJ1-4; D is uncertain. Per the germline V gene, CDR1 is SGHVS and CDR2 is FQNEAQ. Trimming removed 2 bases at V and 6 bases at J, with 13 bases between. The CDR3 runs to 15 residues. In DNA form, the CDR3 reads TGTGCCAGCAGCTTAAACGCGGATTATTATGAAAAACTGTTTTTT. Translated, it gives CASSLNADYYEKLFF. The full variable domain, completed using reference TRBV7-8 and TRBJ1-4, is GAGVSQSPRYKVAKRGQDVALRCDPISGHVSLFWYQQALGQGPEFLTYFQNEAQLDKSGLPSDRFFAERPEGSVSTLKIQRTQQEDSAVYLCASSLNADYYEKLFFGSGTQLSVL.

This chain connects TRBV15 to TRBJ1-6; no definite D call. CDR3 length: 15 residues. CDR1 LNHNV and CDR2 YYDKDF come from the germline V gene (reference sequence). V lost 0 bases and J lost 7, with 10 bases in between. CDR3 region: CATSRDHIRNSPLHF. CDR3 bases: TGTGCCACCAGCAGAGATCATATAAGGAATTCACCCCTCCACTTT.

This clone was detected a few times. The chain uses TRBV3-1 (or the pseudogene TRBV3-2) and TRBJ2-1; a weak D match, TRBD2 (5 bases). This CDR3 is built from 13 residues. V was clipped by 4 bases and J by 9 bases, with 13 bases between them. Germline-derived CDR1 and CDR2 are LGHDT and YNNKEL (reference sequence). The CDR3 DNA sequence: TGTGCCAGCAGCCCCCCCGGACTCACTGAGCAGTTCTTC. This translates into CASSPPGLTEQFF.

The gene calls are TRBV6-5 and TRBJ1-5; D unclear. This CDR3 contains 15 residues. Between the trimmed V and J ends, which lost 6 bases and 2 bases, there was a span of 14 bases. The V gene's germline CDR1 is MNHEY and CDR2 SVGAGI. The DNA for the CDR3 is TGTGCCAGCAGCGCCCTCGGGGAGGGCAATCAGCCCCAGCATTTT. It translates to CASSALGEGNQPQHF.

Details on this clone: The junction shows a germline mismatch at one end, possibly a read error. This sequence joins TRBV7-2 and TRBJ1-5; tentative D call: TRBD1 (5 bases). The CDR3 consists of 15 residues. Germline CDR1 reads SGHTA; CDR2 reads FQGNSA. The CDR3 DNA reads as TGTGCCAGCAGTTTAGGGGATTATAGCAATCAGCCCCAGCATTTT. It codes for CASSLGDYSNQPQHF.

This clone was detected a few times. The chain joins TRBV7-9 to TRBJ2-2, with 11 bases identical to TRBD2. Germline V CDR1 and CDR2: SEHNR, FQNEAQ (reference sequence). The trim removed 5 bases at V and 3 bases at J, leaving 5 bases unmatched. CDR3 length equals 16 residues. In DNA form, the CDR3 reads TGTGCCAGCAGCCCTCGACTAGCGGGGTACACCGGGGAGCTGTTTTTT. Translating it yields CASSPRLAGYTGELFF. Together with reference TRBV7-9 and TRBJ2-2, the CDR3 gives the full variable domain: DTGVSQNPRHKITKRGQNVTFRCDPISEHNRLYWYRQTLGQGPEFLTYFQNEAQLEKSRLLSDRFSAERPKGSFSTLEIQRTEQGDSAMYLCASSPRLAGYTGELFFGEGSRLTVL.

CDR3: CASSPLGGTDTQYF. The CDR3 bases are TGTGCCAGCAGCCCCCTAGGGGGCACAGATACGCAGTATTTT. V gene TRBV3-1 (or the pseudogene TRBV3-2) combines with J gene TRBJ2-3; D is perhaps TRBD1 (5 bases). Germline CDR1 reads LGHDT; CDR2 reads YNNKEL (reference sequence). Trimming shortened V by 4 bases and J by 1 base, and 9 bases separated the two germline ends. The CDR3 spans 14 residues.